Following are 26 T cell receptor beta chains from one sample sequenced in a study of CD4 T cells in relation to SARS-CoV-2 and coronaviruses. Unexposed donor CD4+ T cells date from about 2011-2018, before the COVID-19 pandemic. Isolation of CD4+ T cells took place after nine to ten days in culture. These TCRs' antigens remain unknown. TCRdb keeps only in-frame clones here, not all; method: immunoSEQ multiplex PCR. The table lists 25,000 or so clones, roughly four fifths of them singletons, with 14% in the top ten. The specimen sequenced was CD4+ T cells from PBMCs, cultured in vitro. The source is a human donor in good health.

V usage is TRBV3-1 (or the pseudogene TRBV3-2) and J usage is TRBJ1-5, with D maybe TRBD1 (6 bases). V gave up 4 bases and J gave up 5 bases, with 15 bases separating them. Germline V CDR1 and CDR2: LGHDT, YNNKEL (reference sequence). This CDR3 is built from 15 residues. The CDR3 DNA is TGTGCCAGCAGCCCTGGGACACTAGATTATCAGCCCCAGCATTTT. Its translation: CASSPGTLDYQPQHF.

This chain connects TRBV4-3 to TRBJ2-1; 10 positions match TRBD2. The trim removed 4 bases at V and 7 bases at J, leaving 7 bases unmatched. The V gene's germline CDR1 is LGHNA and CDR2 YSLEER. The CDR3 has 15 amino acids. The CDR3 DNA reads TGCGCCAGCAGCCGATCTAGCGGGAGAATGAATGAGCAGTTCTTC. This codes for CASSRSSGRMNEQFF.

This clone appeared a single time. V gene TRBV25-1 combines with J gene TRBJ1-1; 10 bases agree with TRBD1. Germline V gene lookup returns CDR1 MGHDK and CDR2 SYGVNS. The V and J ends lost 2 bases and 11 bases, in that order; junction bases with no gene match: 8. This CDR3 spans 14 amino acids. CDR3 sequence (DNA): TGTGCCAGCAGTGAACTCGGACAGGGGGGGGAGGCTTTCTTT. Protein sequence: CASSELGQGGEAFF.

The gene calls are TRBV11-2 and TRBJ1-1; D perhaps matches TRBD1 (6 bases). V lost 7 bases and J lost 4, with 16 bases in between. The germline V gene encodes CDR1 SGHAT and CDR2 FQNNGV. This CDR3 contains 14 residues. This CDR3 reads CASTPQGSSTEAFF. CDR3 nucleotide sequence: TGTGCCAGCACCCCACAGGGAAGCAGCACTGAAGCTTTCTTT.

V and J are TRBV12-3 or TRBV12-4 and TRBJ2-5; maybe TRBD2 (5 bases). V gave up 2 bases and J gave up 5 bases, with 6 bases separating them. The CDR3 has 12 amino acids. The CDR3 DNA reads as TGTGCCAGCAGTTTAAGGGAGGAGACCCAGTACTTC. Amino acids: CASSLREETQYF.

In regard to this clone: One end of the junction varies from germline; a read error may be responsible. For the CDR3, the DNA is TGCACGGAAGGGGGGGGCAAACCCTGCGAGCAGTACTTC. As protein: CTEGGGKPCEQYF. This chain joins TRBV11-3 and TRBJ2-7, with D possibly matching TRBD2 (7 bases). Per the germline V gene, CDR1 is SGHNT and CDR2 is YENEEA. The CDR3 is 13 residues long.

The chain uses TRBV6-6 and TRBJ2-5; possibly TRBD2 for D (5 bases). The CDR3 spans 13 residues. CDR1 is MNHNY, CDR2 SVGAGI, per germline (reference sequence). V was cut by 2 bases and J by 5 bases, with 9 bases left in between. CDR3: CASSYRGKETQYF. CDR3 DNA sequence: TGTGCCAGCAGTTACCGAGGGAAGGAGACCCAGTACTTC.

V is TRBV5-6 and J is TRBJ2-7; D not certain. Trimming cost V 4 bases and J 3 bases, with 20 bases left between them. CDR3 length: 16 amino acids. CDR1 and CDR2 from the germline V gene are SGHDT and YYEEEE. The CDR3 bases are TGTGCCAGCAGCCCCCTAGGCGCCCCCGACTTCTACGAGCAGTACTTC. Residues: CASSPLGAPDFYEQYF. Filled out from reference TRBV5-6 and TRBJ2-7, the complete variable domain reads DAGVTQSPTHLIKTRGQQVTLRCSPKSGHDTVSWYQQALGQGPQFIFQYYEEEERQRGNFPDRFSGHQFPNYSSELNVNALLLGDSALYLCASSPLGAPDFYEQYFGPGTRLTVT.

This chain links TRBV7-6 with TRBJ2-5; D is uncertain. Between the trimmed V and J ends, which lost 1 base and 9 bases, there was a span of 18 bases. The CDR3 consists of 15 residues. Germline V gene data show CDR1 as SGHVS and CDR2 as FNYEAQ. This CDR3 is CASSLGPTAREAQYF. Written as DNA, the CDR3 is TGTGCCAGCAGCTTAGGCCCTACGGCCCGCGAGGCCCAGTACTTC.

The V call is TRBV6-5, the J call TRBJ1-4, with 7 bases lining up with TRBD1. The V gene's germline CDR1 is MNHEY and CDR2 SVGAGI. The CDR3 consists of 12 residues. V gave up 11 bases and J gave up 7 bases; unmatched junction bases: 7. Here the CDR3 DNA reads TGTGCCGGGGGGGCAGGGGGTGAAAAACTGTTTTTT. This codes for CAGGAGGEKLFF.

This clone was detected only once. The rearrangement joins TRBV4-1 to TRBJ1-1; D may be TRBD1 (6 bases). V lost 3 bases and J lost 0, with 14 bases in between. CDR1 and CDR2 (germline): MGHRA, YSYEKL. The CDR3 is made up of 16 amino acids. Here the CDR3 DNA reads TGCGCCAGCAGCCAGGATCAAGGGACACTGAACACTGAAGCTTTCTTT. Its protein product is CASSQDQGTLNTEAFF.

In DNA form, the CDR3 reads TGTGCCAGCAGTGGCCAGAACTATGGCTACACCTTC. Residues: CASSGQNYGYTF. The chain combines TRBV2 with TRBJ1-2; no definite D call. This CDR3 contains 12 residues. Trimming left V 4 bases short and J 2 bases short, with 5 bases between. Per germline, CDR1 SNHLY and CDR2 FYNNEI.

The gene calls are TRBV11-2 and TRBJ2-1; D gene unclear. Germline-derived CDR1 and CDR2 are SGHAT and FQNNGV. The V end lost 5 bases, the J end lost 3 bases, and 14 bases lay between the germline ends. The CDR3 is 15 amino acids. CDR3 nucleotides: TGTGCCAGCAGCCCGATGGAGCTAGGCTACAATGAGCAGTTCTTC. Amino acid sequence: CASSPMELGYNEQFF.

This clone was recorded only once. The chain recombines TRBV28 with TRBJ2-5; 8 nucleotides match TRBD1. Germline CDR1 MDHEN, CDR2 SYDVKM. The CDR3 loop spans 16 amino acids. With V trimmed by 5 bases and J by 7 bases, 15 bases remained unmatched. For the CDR3, the DNA is TGTGCCAGCAGTCCATGGGACAGGACCTCGATTGGGACCCAGTACTTC. Translating it yields CASSPWDRTSIGTQYF.

The gene calls are TRBV12-5 and TRBJ2-6, with TRBD2 as a possible D gene (6 bases). Germline CDR1 is LGHNT and CDR2 is FRNRAP. V was cut by 2 bases and J by 0 bases, with 20 bases left in between. The CDR3 loop spans 20 amino acids. The CDR3 DNA sequence: TGTGCTAGTGGTTTGTCGCGGAGGGGCGTTCTCCCCTCTGGGGCCAACGTCCTGACTTTC. It specifies CASGLSRRGVLPSGANVLTF.

In nucleotides, the CDR3 is TGTGCCAGCAGCTTAACCCCGGACGGGCCCCAGCATTTT. Amino acids: CASSLTPDGPQHF. The V call is TRBV5-4, the J call TRBJ1-5, with D hard to call. The CDR3 consists of 13 residues. V lost 2 bases and J lost 9, with 12 bases in between. Germline V lookup: CDR1 SGHNT, CDR2 YYREEE (reference sequence).

The V gene is TRBV9, the J gene TRBJ2-7; possible D gene TRBD1, 5 bases. V lost 4 bases and J lost 2, with 16 bases in between. CDR3 length: 15 residues. CDR1 is SGDLS and CDR2 is YYNGEE in the germline V gene. The CDR3 reads CASSQTPDSAYEQYF. CDR3 nucleotide sequence: TGTGCCAGCAGCCAAACCCCCGACAGCGCCTACGAGCAGTACTTC.

This clone was detected a few times. J is TRBJ1-2 and V is TRBV19; no definite D call. Per germline, CDR1 LNHDA and CDR2 SQIVND (reference sequence). The CDR3 loop spans 13 amino acids. Trimming stripped 3 bases from V and 4 bases from J, with 9 bases between. CDR3 nucleotide sequence: TGTGCCAGTAGTATCCGGAGGAGCTATGGCTACACCTTC. As protein: CASSIRRSYGYTF.

V and J are TRBV7-3 and TRBJ2-1, with a possible D match to TRBD2 (5 bases). Germline CDR1 SGHTA, CDR2 FQGTGA. V was cut by 5 bases and J by 3 bases, with 8 bases left in between. The CDR3 covers 13 residues. The CDR3 here is CASSVTSYNEQFF. The DNA for the CDR3 is TGTGCCAGCAGCGTCACTAGCTACAATGAGCAGTTCTTC.

This clone was recorded only once. The chain links TRBV19 to TRBJ2-7; 7 nucleotides line up with TRBD1. V lost 4 bases to trimming and J lost 6 bases; unmatched junction nucleotides: 9. The CDR3 consists of 14 residues. Germline loops: CDR1 LNHDA, CDR2 SQIVND (reference sequence). The DNA for the CDR3 is TGTGCCAGTAGTAGAGGACAGGTAACCGGCGAGCAGTACTTC. Protein sequence: CASSRGQVTGEQYF.

The chain couples TRBV25-1 to TRBJ1-6; D gene uncertain. CDR1 is MGHDK, CDR2 SYGVNS, per germline. Trimming pared 3 bases from V and 7 bases from J, leaving 10 bases between. CDR3 length: 14 amino acids. CDR3 sequence: CASSDLGNNSPLHF. The CDR3 nucleotides are TGTGCCAGCAGTGATCTAGGCAACAATTCACCCCTCCACTTT.

V gene TRBV9 combines with J gene TRBJ2-1, with TRBD2 matching 10 bases. This CDR3 has 18 residues. CDR1 is SGDLS, CDR2 YYNGEE, per germline. The ends lost 0 bases at V and 2 bases at J; junction bases unmatched: 8. DNA for the CDR3: TGTGCCAGCAGCGTAGATAGGACTAGCGGAAAAACCTACAATGAGCAGTTCTTC. Translation: CASSVDRTSGKTYNEQFF.

This clone was counted a single time. The chain carries TRBV19 and TRBJ1-4; 7 positions agree with TRBD1. J was trimmed by 4 bases and V by 6 bases; bases with no gene match: 5. CDR3 length equals 14 residues. Looked up from germline, CDR1 is LNHDA and CDR2 is SQIVND (reference sequence). Here the CDR3 reads CASRETGSNEKLFF. The CDR3 coding sequence is TGTGCCAGTAGAGAGACAGGGAGTAATGAAAAACTGTTTTTT.

The chain joins TRBV7-2 to TRBJ2-7; D is possibly TRBD1 (5 bases). Looked up from germline, CDR1 is SGHTA and CDR2 is FQGNSA. The CDR3 is made up of 15 amino acids. V lost 0 bases to trimming and J lost 5 bases, with 14 bases between them. CDR3 loop: CASSLAAQGNNEQYF. CDR3 nucleotides: TGTGCCAGCAGCTTAGCGGCCCAGGGTAACAACGAGCAGTACTTC.

This chain links TRBV4-3 with TRBJ1-2; D gene ambiguous. The germline V and J ends were trimmed by 0 bases and 8 bases, with 19 bases remaining between them. This CDR3 has 16 residues. In germline, CDR1 is LGHNA, CDR2 YSLEER. The CDR3 loop reads CASSQEVQTSFGGYTF. The DNA of the CDR3 is TGCGCCAGCAGCCAAGAAGTACAGACTTCGTTTGGGGGCTACACCTTC.

The chain joins TRBV6-2 or TRBV6-3 to TRBJ1-2; D is uncertain. The CDR3 consists of 17 residues. Germline V gives CDR1 MNHEY, CDR2 SVGEGT. Trimming removed 4 bases from V and 0 bases from J, with 18 bases in between. The CDR3 spells CASSLGRLLSTNYGYTF. CDR3 sequence (DNA): TGTGCCAGCAGTTTAGGCAGACTCCTCTCCACTAACTATGGCTACACCTTC.